These T cell receptor beta chains were read from a single sample in a study of T cells in Graves' hyperthyroidism and ophthalmopathy. TCRdb analysed the multiplex PCR reads with MiXCR anew, one entry per CDR3 protein. Here the sample spans 95,000 to 110,000 distinct CDR3 sequences, about 15% being singletons. Sequenced material: blood. These receptors were collected from a woman in her forties or fifties with Graves' hyperthyroidism. The CDR3 runs from the conserved cysteine through the conserved F or W. A D gene is named only where the DNA matches it firmly. Clone size is stated in some rows and not others, as once, few, many or a class when expanded.

size	D	V	J	DNA	CDR3
many	TRBD1	TRBV29-1	TRBJ2-3	TGCAGCGTTGAGCGGCCCGGACAGGGTCAGTATTTT	CSVERPGQGQYF
many	-	TRBV4-2	TRBJ2-1	TGTGCCAGCAGCCAAGATAAAGGAGGGGGCGGTGAGCAGTTCTTC	CASSQDKGGGGEQFF
many	TRBD2	TRBV11-3	TRBJ2-3	TGTGCCAGCAGCACCGCCGGGACTAGCGGGAGGAACGCAGATACGCAGTATTTT	CASSTAGTSGRNADTQYF
few	TRBD1	TRBV9	TRBJ2-1	TGTGCCAGCAGCGCACCGAGCCAGGGGGCATTCTACAATGAGCAGTTCTTC	CASSAPSQGAFYNEQFF
-	TRBD2	TRBV11-2	TRBJ2-3	TGTGCCAGCAGCTTTTCAGCGGGGGGGATCACAGATACGCAGTATTTT	CASSFSAGGITDTQYF
many	TRBD1	TRBV3-1	TRBJ1-2	TGTGCCAGCAGCCAAGACTTGGACAGGCTCGGAGGCTACACCTTC	CASSQDLDRLGGYTF
many	-	TRBV18	TRBJ1-5	TGTGCCACCCAGGGACGGACCAATCAGCCCCAGCATTTT	CATQGRTNQPQHF
many	TRBD1	TRBV30	TRBJ1-3	TGTGCCTGGAGTGTACCAGGGGGCGGAAACACCATATATTTT	CAWSVPGGGNTIYF
many	-	TRBV2	TRBJ1-5	TGTGCCAGCAGTCAGCTTTATAGCAATCAGCCCCAGCATTTT	CASSQLYSNQPQHF
many	-	TRBV29-1	TRBJ1-2	TGCAGCGTTGAAGATCGTGGTTGGCAGAATAGGGGTGGCTACACCTTC	CSVEDRGWQNRGGYTF
many	TRBD2	TRBV5-1	TRBJ2-5	TGCGCCAGCAGCTTGAGAGCCGGGACTACCCCGGGGACCCAGTACTTC	CASSLRAGTTPGTQYF
many	-	TRBV5-1	TRBJ2-3	TGCGCCAGCAGCTTGGCCGACCGACGTCGCACAGATACGCAGTATTTT	CASSLADRRRTDTQYF
many	TRBD1	TRBV3-1	TRBJ2-5	TGTGCCAGCAGCCCAACCGACAGGGGAGAGACCCAGTACTTC	CASSPTDRGETQYF
many	TRBD2	TRBV6-1	TRBJ2-3	TGTGCCAGCAGTTTGGGACTAGCGGGAGTGAAAGATACGCAGTATTTT	CASSLGLAGVKDTQYF
many	TRBD2	TRBV20-1	TRBJ2-3	TGCAGTGCTCGAGGGGCTAGCGGGGAGGTCGCAGATACGCAGTATTTT	CSARGASGEVADTQYF
-	-	TRBV3-1	TRBJ2-1	TGTGCCAGCAGCCAAGATCCCCGGTACAATGAGCAGTTCTTC	CASSQDPRYNEQFF
many	-	TRBV18	TRBJ1-5	TGTGCCAGCTCACAGGGCAATCAGCCCCAGCATTTT	CASSQGNQPQHF
many	TRBD2	TRBV6-1	TRBJ2-1	TGTGCCAGCAAGCGGGGGGCGGGAGGGAGCAATGAGCAGTTCTTC	CASKRGAGGSNEQFF
many	-	TRBV20-1	TRBJ2-3	TGCAGTATAAGATCAGGGACAGATACGCAGTATTTT	CSIRSGTDTQYF
many	TRBD1	TRBV19	TRBJ1-2	TGTGCCAGTAGTGAGAGACAGGGCGCTGACTATGGCTACACCTTC	CASSERQGADYGYTF